This T cell receptor beta chain comes out of a study of blood T cell repertoires in COVID-19. At the level of the study: COVID-19 samples from acute and convalescent phases originated in the United States, Italy and Spain. T cells, B-cell-depleted T cells, or PBMCs provided the cDNA or gDNA that served as material.

This clone was observed a single time. Germline-derived CDR1 and CDR2 are MDHEN and SYDVKM. After removal of 5 bases from V and 6 bases from J, the junction contained 6 bases not matched to a gene. The CDR3 runs 15 residues. The method was immunoSEQ multiplex PCR; TCRdb's version includes in-frame clones alone and lacks a portion of them. The table has over 250,000 clones, 83% seen once. The sequence came from a woman in her forties or fifties who had recovered from COVID-19. Input material: peripheral blood. The chain employs TRBV28 and TRBJ2-4, with 11 bases matching TRBD1. CDR3 loop: CASSGAGTGGNIQYF. As DNA, the CDR3 is TGTGCCAGCAGTGGCGCCGGGACAGGGGGAAACATTCAGTACTTC. The whole variable domain, filled in from reference TRBV28 and TRBJ2-4, reads DVKVTQSSRYLVKRTGEKVFLECVQDMDHENMFWYRQDPGLGLRLIYFSYDVKMKEKGDIPEGYSVSREKKERFSLILESASTNQTSMYLCASSGAGTGGNIQYFGAGTRLSVL.